These T cell receptor beta chains were read from a single sample in a study of cytotoxic CD8 clonotypes in ibrutinib-treated CLL. TCRdb's copy holds only in-frame clones and misses some; the assay was immunoSEQ multiplex PCR. The table has about 160,000 clones, more than 75% seen once. This specimen was PBMCs, taken after 12 months of ibrutinib treatment. These receptor sequences come from a human donor with chronic lymphocytic leukemia. CDR3s include the opening cysteine and the closing phenylalanine or tryptophan. Each record gives: D gene, V gene, J gene, clone size, CDR3 length, CDR3 protein, CDR3 DNA. A D gene is named only where the DNA matches it firmly. A clone size is listed for some rows: how often the clone was seen (once, few, many), or a class if it is expanded.

d_gene: TRBD2; v_gene: TRBV4-2; j_gene: TRBJ2-3; abundance: -; len: 18; CDR3aa: CASSRGWRGGLSTDTQYF; CDR3nt: TGTGCCAGCAGCCGGGGGTGGCGCGGGGGGTTGAGCACAGATACGCAGTATTTT
d_gene: -; v_gene: TRBV28; j_gene: TRBJ1-1; abundance: -; len: 13; CDR3aa: CASSPPRNTEAFF; CDR3nt: TGTGCCAGCAGTCCCCCTAGGAACACTGAAGCTTTCTTT
d_gene: -; v_gene: TRBV2; j_gene: TRBJ2-1; abundance: -; len: 12; CDR3aa: CASSSTVNEQFF; CDR3nt: TGTGCCAGCAGTTCAACGGTGAATGAGCAGTTCTTC
d_gene: TRBD1; v_gene: TRBV2; j_gene: TRBJ2-7; abundance: -; len: 14; CDR3aa: CASSEQGAVYEQYF; CDR3nt: TGTGCCAGCAGTGAACAGGGGGCGGTCTACGAGCAGTACTTC
d_gene: -; v_gene: TRBV30; j_gene: TRBJ1-1; abundance: many; len: 15; CDR3aa: CAWAWKPYDGTEAFF; CDR3nt: TGTGCCTGGGCCTGGAAACCTTATGATGGCACTGAAGCTTTCTTT
d_gene: -; v_gene: TRBV7-3; j_gene: TRBJ2-1; abundance: -; len: 14; CDR3aa: CASSPTHSYNEQFF; CDR3nt: TGTGCCAGCAGCCCTACTCACTCCTACAATGAGCAGTTCTTC
d_gene: -; v_gene: TRBV28; j_gene: TRBJ1-5; abundance: -; len: 15; CDR3aa: CASNPTGTHNQPQHF; CDR3nt: TGTGCCAGCAACCCGACCGGGACACACAATCAGCCCCAGCATTTT
d_gene: -; v_gene: TRBV6-1; j_gene: TRBJ1-3; abundance: -; len: 17; CDR3aa: CASSGGEAGASGNTIYF; CDR3nt: TGTGCCAGCAGTGGTGGGGAGGCAGGCGCCTCTGGAAACACCATATATTTT
d_gene: TRBD2; v_gene: TRBV28; j_gene: TRBJ2-3; abundance: -; len: 16; CDR3aa: CASSFVLAGAEDTQYF; CDR3nt: TGTGCCAGCAGTTTTGTGCTAGCGGGGGCGGAGGATACGCAGTATTTT
d_gene: -; v_gene: TRBV28; j_gene: TRBJ1-2; abundance: -; len: 15; CDR3aa: CASSPRDRPWGGYTF; CDR3nt: TGTGCCAGCAGTCCAAGGGACCGACCTTGGGGTGGCTACACCTTC
d_gene: TRBD2; v_gene: TRBV9; j_gene: TRBJ2-3; abundance: -; len: 17; CDR3aa: CASSAFAGGAAGDTQYF; CDR3nt: TGTGCCAGCAGCGCTTTTGCGGGGGGGGCCGCTGGGGATACGCAGTATTTT
d_gene: -; v_gene: TRBV7-9; j_gene: TRBJ2-7; abundance: -; len: 15; CDR3aa: CASSLEDGRSYEQYF; CDR3nt: TGTGCCAGCAGCTTAGAGGACGGACGCTCCTACGAGCAGTACTTC
d_gene: -; v_gene: TRBV28; j_gene: TRBJ2-7; abundance: few; len: 15; CDR3aa: CASSSTGSSSYEQYF; CDR3nt: TGTGCCAGCAGTTCGACAGGCTCGAGCTCCTACGAGCAGTACTTC
d_gene: -; v_gene: TRBV5-1; j_gene: TRBJ2-3; abundance: -; len: 15; CDR3aa: CASSFTGEITDTQYF; CDR3nt: TGCGCCAGCAGCTTTACCGGAGAAATCACAGATACGCAGTATTTT
d_gene: TRBD2; v_gene: TRBV9; j_gene: TRBJ2-3; abundance: -; len: 16; CDR3aa: CASSSGGLAGTDTQYF; CDR3nt: TGTGCCAGCAGCTCAGGGGGACTAGCGGGTACAGATACGCAGTATTTT
d_gene: -; v_gene: TRBV29-1; j_gene: TRBJ2-3; abundance: -; len: 15; CDR3aa: CSVGGTLTSTDTQYF; CDR3nt: TGCAGCGTGGGCGGGACTTTAACTAGCACAGATACGCAGTATTTT
d_gene: TRBD1; v_gene: TRBV27; j_gene: TRBJ1-2; abundance: -; len: 14; CDR3aa: CASSDRGLKDGYTF; CDR3nt: TGTGCCAGCAGTGACAGGGGGTTGAAGGATGGCTACACCTTC
d_gene: -; v_gene: TRBV7-9; j_gene: TRBJ1-1; abundance: -; len: 19; CDR3aa: CASSLVITVVGQGNSEAFF; CDR3nt: TGTGCCAGCAGCTTAGTAATCACCGTCGTGGGGCAGGGAAATTCTGAAGCTTTCTTT
d_gene: -; v_gene: TRBV6-6; j_gene: TRBJ2-5; abundance: -; len: 11; CDR3aa: CASKGGETQYF; CDR3nt: TGTGCCAGTAAGGGTGGAGAGACCCAGTACTTC
d_gene: TRBD2; v_gene: TRBV15; j_gene: TRBJ2-5; abundance: -; len: 17; CDR3aa: CATSRGWGGSTEETQYF; CDR3nt: TGTGCCACCAGCAGAGGGTGGGGCGGGAGCACTGAAGAGACCCAGTACTTC
d_gene: -; v_gene: TRBV28; j_gene: TRBJ2-2; abundance: -; len: 15; CDR3aa: CASSVPGLGTGELFF; CDR3nt: TGTGCCAGCAGTGTCCCCGGGTTGGGCACCGGGGAGCTGTTTTTT
d_gene: -; v_gene: TRBV7-2; j_gene: TRBJ2-7; abundance: once; len: 13; CDR3aa: CASSLVGGDEQYF; CDR3nt: TGTGCCAGCAGCTTAGTAGGCGGGGACGAGCAGTACTTC
d_gene: TRBD2; v_gene: TRBV29-1; j_gene: TRBJ2-7; abundance: -; len: 15; CDR3aa: CSITGTSGNPYEQYF; CDR3nt: TGCAGCATTACTGGGACTAGCGGAAACCCCTACGAGCAGTACTTC
d_gene: -; v_gene: TRBV28; j_gene: TRBJ2-5; abundance: once; len: 15; CDR3aa: CASSLPARSQETQYF; CDR3nt: TGTGCCAGCAGCCTCCCCGCGAGGTCCCAAGAGACCCAGTACTTC
d_gene: -; v_gene: TRBV5-1; j_gene: TRBJ1-1; abundance: once; len: 13; CDR3aa: CASSWGGNTEAFF; CDR3nt: TGCGCCAGCAGCTGGGGGGGTAACACTGAAGCTTTCTTT
d_gene: TRBD1; v_gene: TRBV5-5; j_gene: TRBJ1-2; abundance: -; len: 13; CDR3aa: CASNQDRDGGYTF; CDR3nt: TGTGCCAGCAACCAGGACAGGGACGGTGGCTACACCTTC
d_gene: -; v_gene: TRBV2; j_gene: TRBJ1-2; abundance: few; len: 13; CDR3aa: CASPESYRDGYTF; CDR3nt: TGTGCCAGCCCAGAGTCCTACAGGGATGGCTACACCTTC
d_gene: -; v_gene: TRBV2; j_gene: TRBJ1-3; abundance: -; len: 12; CDR3aa: CASLPTRDTIYF; CDR3nt: TGTGCCAGCCTCCCAACCCGGGACACCATATATTTT
d_gene: -; v_gene: TRBV5-1; j_gene: TRBJ2-1; abundance: -; len: 13; CDR3aa: CASSNLEGNEQFF; CDR3nt: TGCGCCAGCAGCAACTTAGAGGGTAATGAGCAGTTCTTC
d_gene: -; v_gene: TRBV19; j_gene: TRBJ1-2; abundance: -; len: 14; CDR3aa: CASETGAVNYGYTF; CDR3nt: TGTGCCAGTGAGACGGGGGCAGTCAACTATGGCTACACCTTC
d_gene: -; v_gene: TRBV29-1; j_gene: TRBJ1-3; abundance: few; len: 12; CDR3aa: CSGRDSGNTIYF; CDR3nt: TGCAGCGGTCGTGACTCTGGAAACACCATATATTTT
d_gene: -; v_gene: TRBV13; j_gene: TRBJ1-1; abundance: -; len: 12; CDR3aa: CASSLLNTEAFF; CDR3nt: TGTGCCAGCAGCTTATTGAACACTGAAGCTTTCTTT
d_gene: -; v_gene: TRBV15; j_gene: TRBJ1-2; abundance: -; len: 15; CDR3aa: CATSREMGGSYGYTF; CDR3nt: TGTGCCACCAGCAGAGAAATGGGAGGGAGCTATGGCTACACCTTC
d_gene: -; v_gene: TRBV9; j_gene: TRBJ2-7; abundance: -; len: 17; CDR3aa: CASSVAQGGGRFSEQYF; CDR3nt: TGTGCCAGCAGCGTAGCCCAAGGGGGCGGGAGATTCAGCGAGCAGTACTTC
d_gene: TRBD2; v_gene: TRBV4-2; j_gene: TRBJ2-1; abundance: -; len: 18; CDR3aa: CASSQESRTSGSYNEQFF; CDR3nt: TGTGCCAGCAGCCAGGAGAGCCGGACTAGCGGCTCCTACAATGAGCAGTTCTTC
d_gene: TRBD1; v_gene: TRBV18; j_gene: TRBJ2-2; abundance: -; len: 17; CDR3aa: CASSPPNRGILAGELFF; CDR3nt: TGTGCCAGCTCACCACCGAACAGGGGCATATTGGCCGGGGAGCTGTTTTTT
d_gene: -; v_gene: TRBV6-1; j_gene: TRBJ2-2; abundance: -; len: 17; CDR3aa: CASSEGWEALNTGELFF; CDR3nt: TGTGCCAGCAGTGAAGGGTGGGAGGCCCTCAACACCGGGGAGCTGTTTTTT
d_gene: TRBD2; v_gene: TRBV19; j_gene: TRBJ2-1; abundance: -; len: 16; CDR3aa: CASRIGGSGGAGEQFF; CDR3nt: TGTGCCAGTAGAATCGGAGGTAGCGGGGGGGCAGGTGAGCAGTTCTTC
d_gene: -; v_gene: TRBV7-2; j_gene: TRBJ1-3; abundance: -; len: 14; CDR3aa: CASSPPGIRNTIYF; CDR3nt: TGTGCCAGCAGCCCACCCGGGATCAGGAACACCATATATTTT
d_gene: -; v_gene: TRBV5-1; j_gene: TRBJ2-3; abundance: -; len: 13; CDR3aa: CASSLPRTDTQYF; CDR3nt: TGCGCCAGCAGCTTGCCCCGCACAGATACGCAGTATTTT
d_gene: -; v_gene: TRBV28; j_gene: TRBJ1-2; abundance: -; len: 14; CDR3aa: CASSSPSGFYGYTF; CDR3nt: TGTGCCAGCAGTTCCCCTTCAGGGTTCTATGGCTACACCTTC
d_gene: -; v_gene: TRBV7-2; j_gene: TRBJ2-7; abundance: -; len: 16; CDR3aa: CASSFSATAGLNEQYF; CDR3nt: TGTGCCAGCAGCTTCAGTGCTACGGCAGGGCTGAATGAGCAGTACTTC
d_gene: -; v_gene: TRBV7-9; j_gene: TRBJ2-7; abundance: few; len: 14; CDR3aa: CASSLDGEGYEQYF; CDR3nt: TGTGCCAGCAGCTTGGACGGAGAAGGGTACGAGCAGTACTTC
d_gene: -; v_gene: TRBV15; j_gene: TRBJ2-5; abundance: -; len: 13; CDR3aa: CATSRDSQETQYF; CDR3nt: TGTGCCACCAGCAGGGACAGCCAAGAGACCCAGTACTTC
d_gene: TRBD1; v_gene: TRBV7-9; j_gene: TRBJ2-7; abundance: -; len: 15; CDR3aa: CASSLAGTGNYEQYF; CDR3nt: TGTGCCAGCAGCTTAGCCGGGACAGGGAATTACGAGCAGTACTTC
d_gene: TRBD1; v_gene: TRBV7-2; j_gene: TRBJ2-7; abundance: few; len: 18; CDR3aa: CASRVDPHGTGLSYEQYF; CDR3nt: TGTGCCAGCAGGGTCGACCCCCACGGGACAGGCCTCTCCTACGAGCAGTACTTC
d_gene: -; v_gene: TRBV4-1; j_gene: TRBJ2-2; abundance: -; len: 17; CDR3aa: CASSQDIGRKGTGELFF; CDR3nt: TGCGCCAGCAGCCAAGATATAGGCAGAAAGGGCACCGGGGAGCTGTTTTTT
d_gene: TRBD1; v_gene: TRBV2; j_gene: TRBJ2-7; abundance: -; len: 15; CDR3aa: CASSQMAATGGEQYF; CDR3nt: TGTGCCAGCAGTCAGATGGCCGCGACAGGGGGCGAGCAGTACTTC
d_gene: -; v_gene: TRBV7-6; j_gene: TRBJ2-1; abundance: -; len: 19; CDR3aa: CASSLYPSAGLSLGNEQFF; CDR3nt: TGTGCCAGCAGCTTATATCCCTCGGCGGGACTCTCACTGGGCAATGAGCAGTTCTTC
d_gene: -; v_gene: TRBV5-4; j_gene: TRBJ2-3; abundance: -; len: 16; CDR3aa: CASSGGTGTSTDTQYF; CDR3nt: TGTGCCAGCAGCGGGGGAACCGGGACTAGCACAGATACGCAGTATTTT
d_gene: -; v_gene: TRBV4-2; j_gene: TRBJ2-7; abundance: -; len: 13; CDR3aa: CASSLESSYEQYF; CDR3nt: TGTGCCAGCAGCTTGGAAAGCTCCTACGAGCAGTACTTC
d_gene: TRBD2; v_gene: TRBV10-3; j_gene: TRBJ2-7; abundance: once; len: 13; CDR3aa: CATSGGSSYEQYF; CDR3nt: TGTGCCACTAGCGGGGGGAGCTCCTACGAGCAGTACTTC
d_gene: -; v_gene: TRBV7-8; j_gene: TRBJ1-3; abundance: -; len: 14; CDR3aa: CASTVGRLGNTIYF; CDR3nt: TGTGCCAGTACGGTGGGGCGGTTGGGAAACACCATATATTTT
d_gene: -; v_gene: TRBV4-3; j_gene: TRBJ1-5; abundance: -; len: 14; CDR3aa: CASSQGLEGQPQHF; CDR3nt: TGCGCCAGCAGCCAAGGACTTGAGGGCCAGCCCCAGCATTTT
d_gene: TRBD1; v_gene: TRBV18; j_gene: TRBJ1-1; abundance: -; len: 12; CDR3aa: CASSPDRGTAFF; CDR3nt: TGTGCCAGCTCACCTGACAGGGGGACAGCTTTCTTT
d_gene: TRBD1; v_gene: TRBV6-4; j_gene: TRBJ2-1; abundance: once; len: 14; CDR3aa: CASSDEGAPREQFF; CDR3nt: TGTGCCAGCAGTGACGAGGGGGCCCCCCGGGAGCAGTTCTTC
d_gene: -; v_gene: TRBV10-3; j_gene: TRBJ1-5; abundance: -; len: 14; CDR3aa: CAISEWGNDQPQHF; CDR3nt: TGTGCCATCAGTGAATGGGGGAATGATCAGCCCCAGCATTTT
d_gene: -; v_gene: TRBV25-1; j_gene: TRBJ1-4; abundance: -; len: 14; CDR3aa: CASSESGIGEKLFF; CDR3nt: TGTGCCAGCAGTGAATCAGGGATCGGTGAAAAACTGTTTTTT
d_gene: TRBD2; v_gene: TRBV4-3; j_gene: TRBJ2-7; abundance: -; len: 14; CDR3aa: CASSLTSGNDEQYF; CDR3nt: TGCGCCAGCAGCCTAACTAGCGGGAACGACGAGCAGTACTTC
d_gene: TRBD1; v_gene: TRBV28; j_gene: TRBJ2-3; abundance: -; len: 16; CDR3aa: CASSYRQGKGTDTQYF; CDR3nt: TGTGCCAGCAGCTACCGACAGGGGAAGGGCACAGATACGCAGTATTTT